These 5 T cell receptor beta chains were sequenced from one sample in a study of beta chain features in type 1 diabetes. Expressed TCRB transcripts were sequenced because the entire RNA isolate underwent reverse transcription. The table came from immunoSEQ multiplex PCR; TCRdb's copy has only in-frame clones and leaves some out. The sample includes about 650,000 clones, 9.5% to 15% of them seen just once. No antigens are known for them. The study, taken as a whole, reports: Researchers report that Type 1 diabetes patients had moderately but significantly shorter TCRB CDR3s across all four CD4+ subsets.

The source material was naive CD4+ T cells from blood. The receptors here all came from a young man with type 1 diabetes.

V is TRBV15 and J is TRBJ2-7, with D possibly being TRBD1 (5 bases). The ends were cut back, 1 base at V and 2 bases at J, with 12 bases in the middle. CDR1 and CDR2 (germline): LNHNV, YYDKDF (reference sequence). CDR3 size: 15 residues. Written as DNA, the CDR3 is TGTGCCACCAGCAGAGGACAGATTCTGACCTACGAGCAGTACTTC. Encoded protein: CATSRGQILTYEQYF.

This chain uses TRBV25-1 with TRBJ2-5; 7 bases agree with TRBD1. CDR1 is MGHDK, CDR2 SYGVNS, per germline. J was trimmed by 0 bases and V by 6 bases; bases with no gene match: 7. This CDR3 has 15 residues. The CDR3 sequence is CASRVRTGHQETQYF. The DNA for the CDR3 is TGTGCCAGCAGAGTCAGGACAGGCCACCAAGAGACCCAGTACTTC.

A few counts support this clone. This chain connects TRBV11-3 to TRBJ1-1, with D possibly being TRBD1 (6 bases). There are 12 residues in the CDR3. Germline assignment: CDR1 SGHNT and CDR2 YENEEA. Deletions cut 4 bases from V and 8 bases from J, with 11 bases between. The CDR3 spells CASSYSGTEAFF. The CDR3 coding sequence is TGTGCCAGCAGCTACTCCGGGACAGAAGCTTTCTTT.

This clone has just a few counts. The identical CDR3 is also encoded by other nucleotide sequences in the sample. The chain carries TRBV11-2 and TRBJ2-7; D possibly corresponds to TRBD1 (6 bases). This CDR3 is 14 amino acids long. Trimming took off 0 bases at V and 1 base at J, with 7 bases between the two ends. CDR1 is SGHAT and CDR2 is FQNNGV in the germline V gene. CDR3 in DNA: TGTGCCAGCAGCTTAGACAGGGGATCCTACGAGCAGTACTTC. Residues: CASSLDRGSYEQYF.

Only a few counts were recorded for this clone. V and J are TRBV6-6 and TRBJ2-1; a possible D gene is TRBD2 (6 bases). The V gene's germline CDR1 is MNHNY and CDR2 SVGAGI (reference sequence). This CDR3 is built from 15 residues. V lost 6 bases to trimming and J lost 0 bases, with 12 bases between them. CDR3 nucleotide sequence: TGTGCCAGCAGCCCCCGGGGGAGCTCCTACAATGAGCAGTTCTTC. Amino acids: CASSPRGSSYNEQFF.